The clone carrying this TCR beta chain came up a few times. The sample is drawn from a study of blood T cells in healthy people across ages. Germline V CDR1 and CDR2: ENHRY, SYGVKD. The length of the CDR3 is 15 residues. Losses at the gene ends were 2 bases for V and 2 bases for J; bases not matched to a gene: 3. It was with a sample-barcoded 5' primer and a J-beta primer mix that a second PCR of about 6 to 12 cycles was run. Samples each returned at least 2.5 million CDR3-containing paired-end reads. MiXCR, run by TCRdb on the 5' RACE reads, gives a single entry per CDR3 protein. The sample contains some 1,000,000 distinct CDR3 sequences, 20% to 25% of which appear only once. These data also formed part of another study, on T cells of mothers and their children. In that study: In each mother, TCR beta CDR3 reads exceeded 9.5 million; in each child, they numbered approximately 3 million.

This TCR came from a girl aged 2-10 years in good health. The J gene is TRBJ2-3, the V gene TRBV10-3; 8 positions match TRBD2. The sample consisted of blood. For the CDR3, the DNA is TGTGCCATCAGTGAGGTAGCGGGGATCACAGATACGCAGTATTTT. Amino acid sequence: CAISEVAGITDTQYF.